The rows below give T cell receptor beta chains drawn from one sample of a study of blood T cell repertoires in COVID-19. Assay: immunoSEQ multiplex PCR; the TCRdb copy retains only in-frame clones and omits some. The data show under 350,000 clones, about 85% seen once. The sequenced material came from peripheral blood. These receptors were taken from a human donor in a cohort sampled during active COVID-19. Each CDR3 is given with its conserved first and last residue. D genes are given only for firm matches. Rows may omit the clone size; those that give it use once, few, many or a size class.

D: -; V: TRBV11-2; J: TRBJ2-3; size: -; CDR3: CASSPPGLPTDTQYF; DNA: TGTGCCAGCAGCCCTCCTGGACTTCCCACAGATACGCAGTATTTT
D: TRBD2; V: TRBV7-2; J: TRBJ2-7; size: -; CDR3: CASSLAASGRAGTYEQYF; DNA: TGTGCCAGCAGCTTAGCGGCTAGCGGGAGGGCCGGCACCTACGAGCAGTACTTC
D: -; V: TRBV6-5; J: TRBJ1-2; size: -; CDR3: CASSGDLYGYTF; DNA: TGTGCCAGTTCGGGGGACCTCTATGGCTACACCTTC
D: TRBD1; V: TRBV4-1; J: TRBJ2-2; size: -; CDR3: CASSQGGTGTGTGELFF; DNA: TGCGCCAGCAGCCAAGGGGGGACAGGGACGGGCACCGGGGAGCTGTTTTTT
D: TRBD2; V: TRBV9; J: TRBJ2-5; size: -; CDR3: CASSITIGSGESGQETQYF; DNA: TGTGCCAGCAGCATCACAATTGGTAGCGGGGAAAGCGGACAAGAGACCCAGTACTTC
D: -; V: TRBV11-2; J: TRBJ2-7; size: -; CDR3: CASSSEPTSYEQYF; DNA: TGTGCCAGCAGCTCGGAACCGACTAGTTACGAGCAGTACTTC
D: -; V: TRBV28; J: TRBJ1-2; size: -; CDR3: CASSFGNRNYGYTF; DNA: TGTGCCAGCAGTTTTGGCAACAGAAACTATGGCTACACCTTC
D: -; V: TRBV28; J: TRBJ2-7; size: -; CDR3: CASTQAGWNPYEQYF; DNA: TGTGCCAGCACGCAGGCGGGTTGGAACCCCTACGAGCAGTACTTC
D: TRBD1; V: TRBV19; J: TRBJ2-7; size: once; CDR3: CASRTGSSYEQYF; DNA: TGTGCCAGTAGGACAGGGAGCTCCTACGAGCAGTACTTC
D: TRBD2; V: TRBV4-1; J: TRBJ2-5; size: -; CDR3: CASSQDGTSGSMETQYF; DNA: TGCGCCAGCAGCCAAGACGGGACTAGCGGGAGTATGGAGACCCAGTACTTC
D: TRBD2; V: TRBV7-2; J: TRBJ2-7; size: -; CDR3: CASSISGRGYEQYF; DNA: TGTGCCAGCAGCATTAGCGGGAGGGGGTACGAGCAGTACTTC
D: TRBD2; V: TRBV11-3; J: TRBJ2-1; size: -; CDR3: CASSSGLAGGPSNEQFF; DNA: TGTGCCAGCAGTTCTGGACTAGCGGGAGGGCCGTCCAATGAGCAGTTCTTC
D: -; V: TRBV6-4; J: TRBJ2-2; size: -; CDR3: CASSEDSGTGELFF; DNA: TGTGCCAGCAGTGAAGACAGTGGGACCGGGGAGCTGTTTTTT
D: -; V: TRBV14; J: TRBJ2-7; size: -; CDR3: CASSQTASYEQYF; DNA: TGTGCCAGCAGCCAGACAGCCTCCTACGAGCAGTACTTC
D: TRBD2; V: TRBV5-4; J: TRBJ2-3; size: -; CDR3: CASSTTSSGRATDTQYF; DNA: TGTGCCAGCAGCACGACTTCTAGCGGGAGGGCCACAGATACGCAGTATTTT
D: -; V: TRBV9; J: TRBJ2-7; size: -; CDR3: CASSVGDTSYEQYF; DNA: TGTGCCAGCAGCGTAGGGGACACCTCCTACGAGCAGTACTTC
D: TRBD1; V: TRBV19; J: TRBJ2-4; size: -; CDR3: CASGPGQGGNGIQYF; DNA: TGTGCCAGTGGACCGGGACAGGGGGGAAATGGCATTCAGTACTTC
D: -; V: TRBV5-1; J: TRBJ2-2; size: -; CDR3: CASRRLGVTGELFF; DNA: TGCGCCAGCAGGCGGCTAGGGGTCACCGGGGAGCTGTTTTTT
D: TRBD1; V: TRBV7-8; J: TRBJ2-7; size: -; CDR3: CASREGQGSYYEQYF; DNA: TGTGCCAGCAGAGAGGGACAGGGGAGTTACTACGAGCAGTACTTC
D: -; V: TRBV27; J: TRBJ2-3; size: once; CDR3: CASSLGSGGEDTQYF; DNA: TGTGCCAGCAGTTTGGGTAGCGGCGGGGAAGATACGCAGTATTTT
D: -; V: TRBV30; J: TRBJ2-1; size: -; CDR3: CAWSVSGSSYNEQFF; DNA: TGTGCCTGGAGTGTATCCGGGAGCTCCTACAATGAGCAGTTCTTC
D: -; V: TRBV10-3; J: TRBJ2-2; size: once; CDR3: CAISRGILNTGELFF; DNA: TGTGCCATCAGTCGCGGGATATTGAACACCGGGGAGCTGTTTTTT
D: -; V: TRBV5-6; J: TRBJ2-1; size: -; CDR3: CASSELGQGFYNEQFF; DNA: TGTGCCAGCAGCGAGCTTGGGCAGGGGTTCTACAATGAGCAGTTCTTC
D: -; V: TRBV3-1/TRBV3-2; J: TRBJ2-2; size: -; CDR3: CASSQLVSGELFF; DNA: TGTGCCAGCAGCCAACTAGTCTCCGGGGAGCTGTTTTTT
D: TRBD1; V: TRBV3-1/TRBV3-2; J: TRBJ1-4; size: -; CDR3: CASSQGDRWATNEKLFF; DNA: TGTGCCAGCAGCCAAGGGGACAGGTGGGCAACTAATGAAAAACTGTTTTTT
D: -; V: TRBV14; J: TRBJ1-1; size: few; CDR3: CASSYTPGTEAFF; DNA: TGTGCCAGCAGTTATACGCCGGGCACTGAAGCTTTCTTT
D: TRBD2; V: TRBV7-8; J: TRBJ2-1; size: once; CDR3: CASSSQSGSFYNEQFF; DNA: TGTGCCAGCAGCTCCCAGAGCGGGAGTTTCTACAATGAGCAGTTCTTC
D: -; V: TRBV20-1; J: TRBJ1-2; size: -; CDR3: CSANQGGGYTF; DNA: TGCAGTGCAAACCAGGGAGGTGGCTACACCTTC
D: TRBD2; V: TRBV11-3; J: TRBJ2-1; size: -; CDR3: CASSLGTSGRAHNEQFF; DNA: TGTGCCAGCAGCCTAGGGACTAGCGGGAGGGCCCACAATGAGCAGTTCTTC
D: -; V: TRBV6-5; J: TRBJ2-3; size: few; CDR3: CASSVTYSGRNTQYF; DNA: TGTGCCAGCAGCGTGACTTATTCCGGTCGGAATACGCAGTATTTT
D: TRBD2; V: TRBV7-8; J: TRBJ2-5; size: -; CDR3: CASSYSGRAETQYF; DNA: TGTGCCAGCAGCTACAGCGGGAGGGCCGAGACCCAGTACTTC
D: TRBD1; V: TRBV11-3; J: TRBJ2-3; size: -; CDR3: CASSLGDRDTQYF; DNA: TGTGCCAGCAGCTTAGGGGACAGGGATACGCAGTATTTT
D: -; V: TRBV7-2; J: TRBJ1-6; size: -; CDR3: CASREGKGSPLHF; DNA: TGTGCCAGCAGGGAGGGGAAGGGATCACCCCTCCACTTT
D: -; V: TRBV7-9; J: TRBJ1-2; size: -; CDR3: CASSISGRNGYTF; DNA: TGTGCCAGCAGCATCTCAGGGCGGAATGGCTACACCTTC
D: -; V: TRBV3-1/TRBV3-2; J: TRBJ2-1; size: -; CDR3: CASSQRVSLAYVNEQFF; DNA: TGTGCCAGCAGCCAAAGAGTTAGTTTAGCGTACGTCAATGAGCAGTTCTTC
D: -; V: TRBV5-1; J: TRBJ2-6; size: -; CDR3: CASRDSHSGANVLTF; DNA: TGCGCCAGTAGGGACTCCCACTCTGGGGCCAACGTCCTGACTTTC
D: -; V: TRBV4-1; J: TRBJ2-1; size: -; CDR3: CASSQGLAYNEQFF; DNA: TGCGCCAGCAGCCAAGGACTAGCCTACAATGAGCAGTTCTTC
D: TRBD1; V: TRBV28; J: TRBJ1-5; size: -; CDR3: CASTRDSLNQPQHF; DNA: TGTGCCAGCACCCGGGACAGCCTAAATCAGCCCCAGCATTTT
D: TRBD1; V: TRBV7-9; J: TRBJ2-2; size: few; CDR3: CASRQGAHDTGELFF; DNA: TGTGCCAGCCGGCAGGGGGCGCATGACACCGGGGAGCTGTTTTTT
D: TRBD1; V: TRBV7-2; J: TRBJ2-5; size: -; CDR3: CASSKDRVGQETQYF; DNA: TGTGCCAGCAGCAAGGACAGGGTTGGCCAAGAGACCCAGTACTTC
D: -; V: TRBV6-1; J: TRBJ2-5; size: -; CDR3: CASSEAGRGETQYF; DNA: TGTGCCAGCAGTGAAGCCGGCAGGGGAGAGACCCAGTACTTC
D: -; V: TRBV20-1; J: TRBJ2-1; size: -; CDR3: CSASISTGSGEQFF; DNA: TGCAGTGCTAGTATCTCGACCGGCTCGGGTGAGCAGTTCTTC
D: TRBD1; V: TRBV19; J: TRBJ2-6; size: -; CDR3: CASSIKGASGANVLTF; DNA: TGTGCCAGTAGTATCAAGGGGGCGTCTGGGGCCAACGTCCTGACTTTC
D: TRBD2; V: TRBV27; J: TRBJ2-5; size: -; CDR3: CARVIQGLAGEGLQETQGEAYF; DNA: TGTGCCAGAGTTATTCAGGGACTAGCGGGAGAGGGCCTCCAAGAGACCCAGGGGGAGGCGTACTTC
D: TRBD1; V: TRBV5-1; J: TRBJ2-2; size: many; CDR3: CASSWTGQNTGELFF; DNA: TGCGCCAGCAGTTGGACAGGCCAGAACACCGGGGAGCTGTTTTTT
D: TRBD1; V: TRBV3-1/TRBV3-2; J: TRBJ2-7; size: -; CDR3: CASRVQGAGEQYF; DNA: TGTGCCAGCAGGGTTCAGGGGGCTGGTGAGCAGTACTTC
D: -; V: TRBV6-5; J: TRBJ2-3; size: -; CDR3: CASSYRRTDTQYF; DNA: TGTGCCAGCAGTTACAGGAGAACAGATACGCAGTATTTT
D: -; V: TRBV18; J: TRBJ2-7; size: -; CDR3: CASSPRQMNYEQYF; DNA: TGTGCCAGCTCACCTCGACAGATGAACTACGAGCAGTACTTC
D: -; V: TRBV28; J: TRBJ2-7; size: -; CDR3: CASSTRGLGYEQYF; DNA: TGTGCCAGCAGTACCAGGGGATTAGGCTACGAGCAGTACTTC
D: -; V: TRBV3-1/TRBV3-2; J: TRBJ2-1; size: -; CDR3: CASSPSDGLYNEQFF; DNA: TGTGCCAGCAGCCCCTCAGACGGACTCTACAATGAGCAGTTCTTC
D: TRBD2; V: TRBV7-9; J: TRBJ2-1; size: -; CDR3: CAGGLAGGSSYNEQFF; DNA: TGTGCTGGGGGACTAGCGGGAGGAAGCTCCTACAATGAGCAGTTCTTC
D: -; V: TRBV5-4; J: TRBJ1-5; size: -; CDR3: CASSLGGQNLNQPQHF; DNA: TGTGCCAGCAGCTTGGGGGGGCAGAACCTCAATCAGCCCCAGCATTTT
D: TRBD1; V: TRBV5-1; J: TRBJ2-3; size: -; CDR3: CASSWTGTDTQYF; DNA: TGCGCCAGCAGTTGGACAGGGACAGATACGCAGTATTTT